A selection of T cell receptor beta chains follows, all from one sample in a study of T-cell reconstitution after alpha-beta-depleted transplantation in children. TCRdb re-derived calls from the PCR reads in MiXCR, one entry per CDR3 protein. The sample has about 240,000 distinct CDR3 sequences, roughly 25% seen once. Sequencing was performed on PBMCs, taken before TCRalphabeta/CD19-depleted stem cell transplant. All receptors come from a girl aged 2 to 10 with Fanconi anemia, due to receive a stem cell transplant. CDR3s include the opening cysteine and the closing phenylalanine or tryptophan. The D gene is left open where the match is weak. Size tells how often a clone was seen (once, few, many) or the class of an expanded clone, and some rows leave it out.

abundance,j_gene,d_gene,v_gene,CDR3aa,CDR3nt
few,TRBJ2-5,TRBD1,TRBV10-3,CAIKAGTVEQETQYF,TGTGCCATCAAGGCTGGGACAGTGGAGCAAGAGACCCAGTACTTC
NA,TRBJ2-1,TRBD2,TRBV27,CASSHPGLAFNEQFF,TGTGCCAGCAGTCATCCGGGACTAGCCTTCAATGAGCAGTTCTTC
few,TRBJ2-7,TRBD1,TRBV5-1,CASSLEGARYEQYF,TGCGCCAGCAGCTTGGAGGGGGCGCGGTACGAGCAGTACTTC
many,TRBJ2-3,NA,TRBV11-3,CASSLTSDTQYF,TGCGCCAGCAGCTTGACGAGCGATACGCAGTATTTT
NA,TRBJ1-4,TRBD1,TRBV18,CASSPGTGQSGEKLFF,TGTGCCAGCTCACCGGGGACAGGACAAAGTGGTGAAAAACTGTTTTTT
many,TRBJ2-2,NA,TRBV29-1,CSVGRLPGELFF,TGCAGCGTTGGCCGGTTGCCCGGGGAGCTGTTTTTT
NA,TRBJ2-7,NA,TRBV29-1,CSVEVRYEQYF,TGCAGCGTTGAAGTCCGCTACGAGCAGTACTTC
NA,TRBJ2-7,TRBD2,TRBV6-2/TRBV6-3,CASSYPAASGTREQYF,TGTGCCAGCAGTTACCCCGCGGCTAGCGGGACTCGGGAGCAGTACTTC
NA,TRBJ2-5,NA,TRBV28,CASSLWGEETQYF,TGTGCCAGCAGTTTATGGGGGGAAGAGACCCAGTACTTC
many,TRBJ2-1,NA,TRBV27,CASIFSNEQFF,TGTGCCAGCATATTCAGCAATGAGCAGTTCTTC
many,TRBJ2-2,NA,TRBV5-1,CASSLGRANTGELFF,TGCGCCAGCAGCTTGGGCAGGGCGAACACCGGGGAGCTGTTTTTT
many,TRBJ2-5,TRBD1,TRBV7-2,CASSRTGRETQYF,TGTGCCAGCAGCAGGACAGGAAGGGAGACCCAGTACTTC
NA,TRBJ2-3,NA,TRBV29-1,CSVVRGGPDTQYF,TGCAGCGTTGTGAGGGGGGGCCCAGATACGCAGTATTTT
few,TRBJ2-5,NA,TRBV28,CASSRELPLGGLETQYF,TGTGCCAGCAGTCGAGAGTTGCCCCTAGGGGGTCTGGAGACCCAGTACTTC
NA,TRBJ2-2,TRBD1,TRBV12-3/TRBV12-4,CASSLKGAITGELFF,TGTGCCAGCAGTTTGAAGGGGGCCATCACCGGGGAGCTGTTTTTT
NA,TRBJ2-3,TRBD2,TRBV13,CASSGPGGLGADTQYF,TGTGCCAGCAGCGGACCGGGGGGGCTAGGTGCAGATACGCAGTATTTT
many,TRBJ2-7,NA,TRBV10-1,CASSGGSSYEQYF,TGCGCCAGCAGCGGAGGGAGCTCCTACGAGCAGTACTTC
many,TRBJ2-7,NA,TRBV29-1,CSAEKGDYEQYF,TGCAGCGCCGAGAAGGGGGACTACGAGCAGTACTTC
NA,TRBJ2-1,TRBD2,TRBV7-3,CASSPSGRSYNEQFF,TGTGCCAGCAGCCCCAGCGGGAGGTCCTACAATGAGCAGTTCTTC
many,TRBJ2-3,NA,TRBV29-1,CSVENRGATDTQYF,TGCAGCGTTGAAAATCGGGGGGCCACAGATACGCAGTATTTT
NA,TRBJ2-7,NA,TRBV5-1,CASSLGGTPYEQYF,TGCGCCAGCAGCTTGGGGGGTACCCCCTACGAGCAGTACTTC
few,TRBJ2-6,NA,TRBV20-1,CSARAGSSGANVLTF,TGCAGTGCTAGGGCGGGTAGCTCTGGGGCCAACGTCCTGACTTTC
NA,TRBJ2-6,NA,TRBV6-5,CASSYGGSGANVLTF,TGTGCCAGCAGTTACGGAGGGTCCGGGGCCAACGTCCTGACTTTC
many,TRBJ2-3,TRBD2,TRBV20-1,CSARDPGFSGGHTDTQYF,TGCAGTGCTAGAGATCCCGGTTTTAGCGGGGGACACACAGATACGCAGTATTTT
NA,TRBJ1-1,NA,TRBV29-1,CSVEHRAKEAFF,TGCAGCGTTGAGCACAGGGCGAAGGAAGCTTTCTTT
NA,TRBJ1-1,NA,TRBV10-3,CAIKGNPENTEAFF,TGTGCCATCAAGGGTAACCCCGAGAACACTGAAGCTTTCTTT
NA,TRBJ2-1,TRBD2,TRBV29-1,CSVEGLAVTLTYNEQFF,TGCAGCGTCGAGGGACTAGCGGTAACCTTAACCTACAATGAGCAGTTCTTC
many,TRBJ2-3,NA,TRBV4-2,CASSYREVADTQYF,TGTGCCAGCAGCTACCGGGAAGTAGCAGATACGCAGTATTTT
many,TRBJ2-7,NA,TRBV29-1,CSVVVGSSYEQYF,TGCAGCGTTGTAGTAGGTTCCTCCTACGAGCAGTACTTC
many,TRBJ1-2,NA,TRBV28,CASSPWGHPIYGYTF,TGTGCCAGCAGTCCATGGGGACACCCAATCTATGGCTACACCTTC
NA,TRBJ2-5,NA,TRBV29-1,CSDEGVGETQYF,TGCAGCGATGAGGGGGTCGGGGAGACCCAGTACTTC
NA,TRBJ2-3,NA,TRBV5-6,CASSLGPPGRTDTQYF,TGTGCCAGCAGCTTAGGTCCCCCGGGACGCACAGATACGCAGTATTTT
few,TRBJ2-5,TRBD1,TRBV6-5,CASSYQLGGRGETQYF,TGTGCCAGCAGTTACCAACTAGGGGGCCGGGGAGAGACCCAGTACTTC
few,TRBJ2-7,TRBD1,TRBV7-9,CASSIYRGRAFYEQYF,TGTGCCAGCAGTATCTACAGGGGACGGGCCTTCTACGAGCAGTACTTC
few,TRBJ2-1,NA,TRBV23-1,CASSHPKVGDEQFF,TGCGCCAGCAGTCACCCCAAGGTCGGGGATGAGCAGTTCTTC
NA,TRBJ1-2,NA,TRBV25-1,CASSESGLYGYTF,TGTGCCAGCAGTGAATCAGGACTCTATGGCTACACCTTC
few,TRBJ2-7,TRBD1,TRBV6-1,CASSQSGTVYEQYF,TGTGCCAGCAGTCAATCCGGGACAGTCTACGAGCAGTACTTC
many,TRBJ1-1,NA,TRBV11-3,CASSLGGALTEAFF,TGTGCCAGCAGCTTAGGGGGGGCGCTCACTGAAGCTTTCTTT
NA,TRBJ1-2,NA,TRBV7-2,CASSLAPDYGYTF,TGTGCCAGCAGCTTAGCCCCAGACTATGGCTACACCTTC
NA,TRBJ2-3,NA,TRBV29-1,CSVRVDADTQYF,TGCAGCGTGAGGGTAGATGCAGATACGCAGTATTTT
many,TRBJ2-7,TRBD2,TRBV12-3/TRBV12-4,CASSLARGGTEQYF,TGTGCCAGCAGTTTAGCCCGGGGAGGGACCGAGCAGTACTTC
many,TRBJ2-6,TRBD1,TRBV27,CASSWDRGHSGANVLTF,TGTGCCAGCAGCTGGGACAGGGGGCACTCTGGGGCCAACGTCCTGACTTTC
many,TRBJ2-5,TRBD2,TRBV12-3/TRBV12-4,CASRGLAGGDQETQYF,TGTGCCAGCAGAGGACTAGCGGGAGGAGATCAAGAGACCCAGTACTTC
many,TRBJ1-2,NA,TRBV29-1,CSVVTGYGYTF,TGCAGCGTTGTTACAGGGTATGGCTACACCTTC
many,TRBJ2-5,NA,TRBV5-1,CASSTRWETQYF,TGCGCCAGCAGCACTAGATGGGAGACCCAGTACTTC
many,TRBJ1-2,NA,TRBV7-9,CASSGNKYGYTF,TGTGCCAGCAGCGGCAACAAGTATGGCTACACCTTC